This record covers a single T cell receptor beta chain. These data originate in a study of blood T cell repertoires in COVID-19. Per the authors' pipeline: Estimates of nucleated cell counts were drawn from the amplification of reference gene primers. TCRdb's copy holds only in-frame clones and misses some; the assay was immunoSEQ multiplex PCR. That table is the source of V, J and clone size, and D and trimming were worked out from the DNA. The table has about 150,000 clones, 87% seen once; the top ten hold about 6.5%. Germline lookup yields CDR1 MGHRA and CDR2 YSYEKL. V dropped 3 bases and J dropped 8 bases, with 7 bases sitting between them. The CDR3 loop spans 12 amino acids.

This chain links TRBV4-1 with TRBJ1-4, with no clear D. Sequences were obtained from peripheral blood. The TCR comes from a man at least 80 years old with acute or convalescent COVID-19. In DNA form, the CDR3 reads TGCGCCAGCAGCCAGGGCGGGGAAAAACTGTTTTTT. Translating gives CASSQGGEKLFF.